Below, 10 T cell receptor beta chains from the same sample are listed, as sequenced in a study of spatial heterogeneity in lung cancer. Time point reported: sample taken at primary tumor resection. TCRdb reprocessed the 5' RACE reads with MiXCR, giving one entry per CDR3 protein. This sample yields around 15,000 distinct CDR3 sequences, of which under 7.5% are seen a single time; about 18% belongs to the top ten. Their target antigens are unknown. Study results and limitations: One measure, the expanded intratumoral alpha and beta TCR count, tracked tumor mutation counts.

The sequencing used lung tumor tissue, collected at surgery. These receptors all come from a female donor with early-stage non-small cell lung cancer.

This clonotype occurred many times. This chain links TRBV30 with TRBJ1-1; 9 positions match TRBD1. Germline V gives CDR1 GTSNPN, CDR2 SVGIG (reference sequence). The CDR3 covers 15 residues. Trimming took 4 bases from V and 4 from J; bases not matched to a gene: 10. CDR3 sequence: CAWTVTGGAGTEAFF. The CDR3 DNA reads as TGTGCCTGGACCGTCACAGGGGGCGCGGGCACTGAAGCTTTCTTT.

This clonotype was found many times. The gene calls are TRBV28 and TRBJ1-5; D remains ambiguous. V lost 1 base, J lost 2 bases, and 6 bases lay in between. The CDR3 has 14 amino acids. Germline CDR1 is MDHEN and CDR2 is SYDVKM. CDR3 protein: CASSLYYRNQPQHF. The DNA of the CDR3 is TGTGCCAGCAGTTTATACTACCGCAATCAGCCCCAGCATTTT.

This sequence joins TRBV5-1 and TRBJ2-5, with 7 bases aligning to TRBD2. The CDR3 extends over 14 amino acids. The germline gives CDR1 SGHRS, CDR2 YFSETQ. V shed 3 bases, J shed 3 bases, and the junction held 5 bases outside the gene matches. The CDR3 sequence: CASSSGLGEETQYF. CDR3 bases: TGCGCCAGCAGCTCCGGACTAGGCGAAGAGACCCAGTACTTC. Together with reference TRBV5-1 and TRBJ2-5, the CDR3 gives the full variable domain: KAGVTQTPRYLIKTRGQQVTLSCSPISGHRSVSWYQQTPGQGLQFLFEYFSETQRNKGNFPGRFSGRQFSNSRSEMNVSTLELGDSALYLCASSSGLGEETQYFGPGTRLLVL.

This clonotype was seen a few times. J is TRBJ2-1 and V is TRBV20-1, with 9 bases matching TRBD1. Per germline, CDR1 DFQATT and CDR2 SNEGSKA (reference sequence). V lost 6 bases to trimming and J lost 5 bases; unmatched junction nucleotides: 11. There are 15 residues in the CDR3. CDR3 amino acids: CSAPRGTGLDNEQFF. The DNA of the CDR3 is TGCAGTGCCCCCAGGGGGACAGGGTTGGACAATGAGCAGTTCTTC.

This clonotype appeared many times. The chain links TRBV20-1 to TRBJ1-5, with TRBD1 matching 11 bases. Germline CDR1 reads DFQATT; CDR2 reads SNEGSKA (reference sequence). This CDR3 region has 17 residues. V dropped 0 bases and J dropped 4; count of bases not matched to a gene: 8. CDR3 in amino acids: CSARDLRTGGPNQPQHF. Written as DNA, the CDR3 is TGCAGTGCTAGAGATCTGCGGACAGGGGGCCCTAATCAGCCCCAGCATTTT.

This clonotype has a count of ten or more. V usage is TRBV5-1 and J usage is TRBJ2-2; D uncertain. Germline V gene lookup returns CDR1 SGHRS and CDR2 YFSETQ. The CDR3 has 15 residues. The V end was cut by 0 bases, the J end by 0 bases, with 6 bases between. CDR3 bases: TGCGCCAGCAGCTTGGATGGTCCGAACACCGGGGAGCTGTTTTTT. As protein: CASSLDGPNTGELFF.

Points on this clonotype: It may be a read error: a sequence one base away is much more abundant. The chain employs TRBV20-1 and TRBJ2-3; TRBD2 is a possible D gene (5 bases). The length of the CDR3 is 13 residues. Germline CDR1 reads DFQATT; CDR2 reads SNEGSKA (reference sequence). The DNA for the CDR3 is TGCAGTGCTAGAGTACCTAGCACAGATGCGCAGTATTTT. This gives the protein CSARVPSTDAQYF.

This clonotype was counted only a few times. The V gene is TRBV2, the J gene TRBJ2-7; D is perhaps TRBD2 (5 bases). V shed 7 bases and J shed 5 bases, with 12 bases lying between them. This CDR3 is 12 amino acids long. CDR1 is SNHLY, CDR2 FYNNEI, per germline. DNA of the CDR3: TGTGCCAGCAACGGGGTGGGCCACGAGCAGTACTTC. Residues: CASNGVGHEQYF.

This clonotype appeared many times. This chain uses TRBV6-2 or TRBV6-3 with TRBJ2-3, with 9 bases fitting TRBD2. Looked up from germline, CDR1 is MNHEY and CDR2 is SVGEGT. The junction had 8 bases not matched to a gene; V was cut back by 7 bases and J by 6 bases. The CDR3 is made up of 14 amino acids. The CDR3 sequence: CASIGAGGPDTQYF. Here the CDR3 DNA reads TGTGCCAGCATAGGCGCGGGGGGGCCGGATACGCAGTATTTT.

This clonotype is labeled medium-sized (0.01 to 0.1%). This chain connects TRBV6-1 to TRBJ2-3; TRBD1 is a possible D gene (5 bases). Deletions cut 4 bases from V and 4 bases from J, with 12 bases between. Germline V gene data show CDR1 as MNHNS and CDR2 as SASEGT. The CDR3 is made up of 14 amino acids. The CDR3 is CASSVGQGSDTQYF. The CDR3 coding sequence is TGTGCCAGCAGTGTTGGGCAGGGCTCAGATACGCAGTATTTT.